The present T cell receptor (beta chain) was sequenced within a study of breast tumors, draining lymph nodes, adjacent tissues. The lymph nodes were axillary draining lymph nodes from breast cancer patients. This clonotype has at least ten counts. The germline V gene encodes CDR1 SQVTM and CDR2 ANQGSEA. The CDR3 spans 13 residues. Trimming took 3 bases from V and 2 from J, leaving 7 bases between them. TCRdb called the multiplex PCR reads again in MiXCR, with one record for every CDR3 protein. Found here are 150,000 to 250,000 distinct CDR3 sequences, roughly 31% of them singletons; the top ten hold approximately 4.5%.

Sequencing was performed on axillary lymph node tissue. This chain joins TRBV29-1 and TRBJ1-4, with a weak D call TRBD1 (6 bases). This receptor was taken from a female donor with breast cancer. Some clones in this sample may be carry-over from other donors' samples. The CDR3 DNA sequence: TGCAGCGTTGAGGGGGCGACTAATGAAAAACTGTTTTTT. Translation gives CSVEGATNEKLFF.